The rows below give T cell receptor beta chains drawn from one sample of a study of cytomegalovirus exposure and HLA in healthy donors. Produced via immunoSEQ multiplex PCR; TCRdb's table is partial and in-frame only. In the table there are 130,000 or so clones, 70% to 80% of which are singletons. The sequencing input was PBMCs. These receptors all come from a young man in good health and CMV-seronegative. CDR3s include the opening cysteine and the closing phenylalanine or tryptophan. The D gene is left open where the match is weak. Expanded clones get a size class; other rows say once, few or many, or leave the size out.

d_gene: TRBD2; j_gene: TRBJ2-1; len: 15; v_gene: TRBV2; abundance: .; CDR3aa: CASRGLAGVYNEQFF
d_gene: TRBD2; j_gene: TRBJ2-3; len: 14; v_gene: TRBV7-2; abundance: .; CDR3aa: CASSLRRGGDTQYF
d_gene: .; j_gene: TRBJ2-2; len: 14; v_gene: TRBV30; abundance: .; CDR3aa: CAWSVLGVPGELFF
d_gene: .; j_gene: TRBJ1-5; len: 11; v_gene: TRBV19; abundance: .; CDR3aa: CASSLRGPQHF
d_gene: TRBD1; j_gene: TRBJ1-1; len: 13; v_gene: TRBV6-1; abundance: .; CDR3aa: CAVKGATNTEAFF
d_gene: TRBD1; j_gene: TRBJ2-1; len: 13; v_gene: TRBV5-1; abundance: .; CDR3aa: CASSPDRAEEQFF
d_gene: .; j_gene: TRBJ1-1; len: 14; v_gene: TRBV4-1; abundance: .; CDR3aa: CANSQVSTGTEAFF
d_gene: .; j_gene: TRBJ2-7; len: 15; v_gene: TRBV5-1; abundance: .; CDR3aa: CASSLGSGGSYEQYF
d_gene: .; j_gene: TRBJ2-1; len: 16; v_gene: TRBV21-1; abundance: .; CDR3aa: CASTDGLAATYNEQFF
d_gene: TRBD2; j_gene: TRBJ2-1; len: 15; v_gene: TRBV9; abundance: once; CDR3aa: CASSSASGRYNEQFF
d_gene: TRBD2; j_gene: TRBJ2-7; len: 14; v_gene: TRBV6-6; abundance: .; CDR3aa: CASNVAGSSYEQYF
d_gene: TRBD2; j_gene: TRBJ2-7; len: 14; v_gene: TRBV19; abundance: .; CDR3aa: CASSIAGGTYEQYF
d_gene: .; j_gene: TRBJ1-2; len: 14; v_gene: TRBV7-9; abundance: .; CDR3aa: CASRQRDKNYGYTF
d_gene: .; j_gene: TRBJ2-7; len: 15; v_gene: TRBV6-1; abundance: .; CDR3aa: CASSEGSTRGYEQYF
d_gene: .; j_gene: TRBJ2-3; len: 17; v_gene: TRBV7-9; abundance: few; CDR3aa: CASSSPRGISSTDTQYF
d_gene: TRBD1; j_gene: TRBJ1-1; len: 14; v_gene: TRBV4-1; abundance: .; CDR3aa: CASSQEWTGDTAFF
d_gene: TRBD1; j_gene: TRBJ2-5; len: 15; v_gene: TRBV19; abundance: .; CDR3aa: CASSLNGGQGETQYF
d_gene: .; j_gene: TRBJ2-5; len: 11; v_gene: TRBV7-8; abundance: .; CDR3aa: CASSSLNAQYF
d_gene: .; j_gene: TRBJ1-1; len: 13; v_gene: TRBV10-3; abundance: once; CDR3aa: CTISLGEPTEAFF
d_gene: TRBD1; j_gene: TRBJ2-7; len: 16; v_gene: TRBV11-2; abundance: once; CDR3aa: CASSLFPGQRGYEQYF
d_gene: TRBD1; j_gene: TRBJ1-5; len: 14; v_gene: TRBV6-6; abundance: .; CDR3aa: CASSYSTGVQPQHF
d_gene: .; j_gene: TRBJ2-3; len: 14; v_gene: TRBV14; abundance: .; CDR3aa: CASSQDFNLDTQYF
d_gene: TRBD2; j_gene: TRBJ2-3; len: 15; v_gene: TRBV5-4; abundance: .; CDR3aa: CASSIAGGGTDTQYF
d_gene: TRBD2; j_gene: TRBJ2-7; len: 15; v_gene: TRBV5-6; abundance: few; CDR3aa: CASSLGSGRGYEQYF
d_gene: .; j_gene: TRBJ1-2; len: 13; v_gene: TRBV7-9; abundance: .; CDR3aa: CASSLDRDEGYTF
d_gene: .; j_gene: TRBJ1-3; len: 17; v_gene: TRBV4-3; abundance: .; CDR3aa: CASSVLLGGSAGNTIYF
d_gene: .; j_gene: TRBJ2-1; len: 15; v_gene: TRBV5-4; abundance: .; CDR3aa: CASSPGGRQNNEQFF
d_gene: TRBD1; j_gene: TRBJ1-2; len: 13; v_gene: TRBV9; abundance: .; CDR3aa: CASSVGTEDGYTF
d_gene: TRBD2; j_gene: TRBJ2-1; len: 15; v_gene: TRBV5-1; abundance: few; CDR3aa: CASSLVQREGNEQFF
d_gene: .; j_gene: TRBJ1-1; len: 13; v_gene: TRBV2; abundance: few; CDR3aa: CASSEGPNTEAFF
d_gene: .; j_gene: TRBJ2-5; len: 12; v_gene: TRBV7-3; abundance: .; CDR3aa: CASSSDGETQYF
d_gene: .; j_gene: TRBJ2-1; len: 16; v_gene: TRBV14; abundance: .; CDR3aa: CASSLSVLATGGEQFF
d_gene: .; j_gene: TRBJ1-4; len: 13; v_gene: TRBV5-6; abundance: .; CDR3aa: CASSLVLEEKLFF
d_gene: .; j_gene: TRBJ2-1; len: 16; v_gene: TRBV11-2; abundance: .; CDR3aa: CASTQRGRLDYNEQFF
d_gene: .; j_gene: TRBJ2-5; len: 15; v_gene: TRBV14; abundance: .; CDR3aa: CASSQWYQVQETQYF
d_gene: TRBD1; j_gene: TRBJ1-2; len: 14; v_gene: TRBV19; abundance: few; CDR3aa: CASTDRTGAYGYTF
d_gene: TRBD2; j_gene: TRBJ2-3; len: 17; v_gene: TRBV4-2; abundance: .; CDR3aa: CASSQFLGGGAPDTQYF
d_gene: .; j_gene: TRBJ2-3; len: 15; v_gene: TRBV7-9; abundance: .; CDR3aa: CASSLLREIPDTQYF
d_gene: TRBD2; j_gene: TRBJ2-5; len: 16; v_gene: TRBV5-1; abundance: once; CDR3aa: CASSLSLAGGEETQYF
d_gene: TRBD2; j_gene: TRBJ2-5; len: 17; v_gene: TRBV14; abundance: .; CDR3aa: CASSQRLAGGPEETQYF
d_gene: TRBD1; j_gene: TRBJ2-1; len: 15; v_gene: TRBV5-1; abundance: .; CDR3aa: CASSSGTGGHNEQFF
d_gene: TRBD1; j_gene: TRBJ1-6; len: 15; v_gene: TRBV19; abundance: .; CDR3aa: CASSDNRGQNSPLHF
d_gene: .; j_gene: TRBJ1-5; len: 14; v_gene: TRBV5-4; abundance: .; CDR3aa: CASSFRGGDQPQHF
d_gene: .; j_gene: TRBJ2-3; len: 16; v_gene: TRBV2; abundance: .; CDR3aa: CASSEAQGRSTDTQYF
d_gene: .; j_gene: TRBJ1-2; len: 12; v_gene: TRBV28; abundance: .; CDR3aa: CASSLLANGHTF
d_gene: TRBD1; j_gene: TRBJ1-2; len: 18; v_gene: TRBV12-5; abundance: .; CDR3aa: CASGLVRGAGGLTGGYTF
d_gene: .; j_gene: TRBJ1-1; len: 11; v_gene: TRBV12-5; abundance: .; CDR3aa: CASASRTEAFF
d_gene: TRBD1; j_gene: .; len: 15; v_gene: TRBV5-1; abundance: .; CDR3aa: CASSLKQGAAYEQYF
d_gene: .; j_gene: TRBJ2-1; len: 14; v_gene: TRBV4-2; abundance: .; CDR3aa: CASSQEASYNEQFF
d_gene: .; j_gene: TRBJ2-1; len: 13; v_gene: TRBV6-1; abundance: few; CDR3aa: CASTLASYNEQFF
d_gene: .; j_gene: TRBJ1-3; len: 16; v_gene: TRBV30; abundance: .; CDR3aa: CAWRSSPGGTGNTIYF
d_gene: TRBD1; j_gene: TRBJ2-1; len: 14; v_gene: TRBV2; abundance: few; CDR3aa: CASRGPGQGNEQFF